One and the same sample provided the 12 T cell receptor beta chains below, sequenced in a study of T cells after yellow fever vaccination. TCRdb fed the 5' RACE reads into MiXCR, producing one record per CDR3 protein. The sample comprises hundreds of thousands of distinct CDR3 sequences, roughly 8.7% of which are singletons, and about 3.7% rests with the top ten. This sample comprised CD4+ T cells sorted from PBMCs, obtained 5 days after the yellow fever booster vaccination. Source of these receptors: a man aged 18 to 30 who received the YFV17D yellow fever vaccine.

This clonotype was detected only a few times. In DNA form, the CDR3 reads TGCAGTGCTAGATTTCCAGGAGAGGAGACCCAGTACTTC. Translating it yields CSARFPGEETQYF. The chain recombines TRBV20-1 with TRBJ2-5; D gene uncertain. This CDR3 has 13 amino acids. The ends were cut back, 2 bases at V and 5 bases at J, with 12 bases in the middle. CDR1 is DFQATT and CDR2 is SNEGSKA in the germline V gene (reference sequence).

This rearrangement joins TRBV30 to TRBJ2-5; the D gene could be TRBD1 or TRBD2 (5 bases each). Germline CDR1 and CDR2: GTSNPN and SVGIG (reference sequence). The CDR3 sequence is 13 residues long. Trimming removed 3 bases at V and 7 bases at J, with 15 bases between. CDR3 sequence reads: CAWSPVGAGTQYF. DNA for the CDR3: TGTGCCTGGAGCCCAGTCGGGGCCGGGACCCAGTACTTC.

The sample holds one count of this clonotype. V is TRBV5-5 and J is TRBJ1-2; 9 positions match TRBD1. Germline CDR1 and CDR2: SGHKS and YYEKEE (reference sequence). This CDR3 is built from 16 residues. J was trimmed by 6 bases and V by 0 bases; bases with no gene match: 9. The CDR3 loop reads CASSLDVGTGSNGYTF. The CDR3, as DNA: TGTGCCAGCAGCTTGGACGTCGGGACAGGGTCTAATGGCTACACCTTC.

Only a few counts were recorded for this clonotype. This rearrangement joins TRBV6-6 to TRBJ1-2; 10 nucleotides agree with TRBD1. The trim removed 6 bases at V and 3 bases at J, leaving 13 bases unmatched. The CDR3 has 17 amino acids. CDR1 is MNHNY and CDR2 is SVGAGI in the germline V gene (reference sequence). The DNA of the CDR3 is TGTGCCAGCAGCTCTACTCCTGGGACAGGGGCTTACTATGGCTACACCTTC. Protein product: CASSSTPGTGAYYGYTF.

This clonotype was picked up a small number of times. V usage is TRBV4-2 and J usage is TRBJ2-3; D is perhaps TRBD2 (7 bases). V was trimmed by 1 base and J by 2 bases, leaving 13 bases between them. Looked up from germline, CDR1 is LGHNA and CDR2 is YNFKEQ. This CDR3 region has 16 residues. The CDR3 spells CASSQGEGGVTDTQYF. The CDR3 DNA sequence: TGTGCCAGCAGCCAAGGGGAGGGGGGGGTCACAGATACGCAGTATTTT.

This clonotype has a count of ten or more. This chain joins TRBV10-3 and TRBJ2-1; tentatively, D is TRBD2 (5 bases). V was cut by 10 bases and J by 1 base, with 17 bases left in between. The CDR3 sequence is 15 residues long. Germline V lookup: CDR1 ENHRY, CDR2 SYGVKD. The CDR3 sequence: CATHGVWGSYNEQFF. The CDR3 DNA reads TGTGCCACCCACGGGGTTTGGGGATCCTACAATGAGCAGTTCTTC.

This clonotype was seen a few times. V and J are TRBV12-5 and TRBJ2-2, with 10 bases that match TRBD1. This CDR3 contains 13 residues. V shed 9 bases and J 3 bases; nucleotides not matched to a gene: 1. CDR1 is LGHNT and CDR2 is FRNRAP in the germline V gene. The CDR3 bases are TGTGCTAGCGGACAGGGGGACACCGGGGAGCTGTTTTTT. Translated: CASGQGDTGELFF.

This clonotype was seen more than once but under ten times. J is TRBJ2-5 and V is TRBV3-1; D might be TRBD2 (7 bases). V gave up 2 bases and J gave up 5 bases, with 18 bases separating them. CDR1 and CDR2 (germline): LGHDT, YNNKEL (reference sequence). CDR3 length: 16 residues. CDR3 DNA: TGTGCCAGCAGCCAACCTTGGGGGGGGGGCCATGAGACCCAGTACTTC. Translating gives CASSQPWGGGHETQYF.

This clonotype was counted at least ten times. The chain is built from TRBV19 and TRBJ1-1; D gene ambiguous. Trimming took 4 bases from V and 4 from J, leaving 10 bases between them. The CDR3 runs to 13 residues. Germline V gene data show CDR1 as LNHDA and CDR2 as SQIVND (reference sequence). The CDR3 nucleotides are TGTGCCAGTAGTAACCATGAGCTCACTGAAGCTTTCTTT. As protein: CASSNHELTEAFF.

This clonotype was seen at least ten times. This chain joins TRBV12-3 or TRBV12-4 and TRBJ2-3; a weak D match, TRBD1 (6 bases). The CDR3 is 14 amino acids. Trimming removed 6 bases from V and 6 bases from J, with 16 bases in between. CDR3 in DNA: TGTGCCAGCAGAAACCAACAGGGAACCGATACGCAGTATTTT. Protein: CASRNQQGTDTQYF.

J is TRBJ1-1 and V is TRBV7-3, with unresolved D. Per germline, CDR1 SGHTA and CDR2 FQGTGA. This CDR3 is built from 15 residues. Trimming shortened V by 3 bases and J by 2 bases, and 13 bases separated the two germline ends. The CDR3 DNA reads as TGTGCCAGCAGCTTCAGTGGAGGGAGTAACACTGAAGCTTTCTTT. Its protein is CASSFSGGSNTEAFF.

This clonotype was observed at least ten times. The rearrangement links TRBV12-3 or TRBV12-4 to TRBJ1-6; tentative D call: TRBD1 (5 bases). Trimming took 3 bases from V and 10 from J, leaving 10 bases between them. CDR3 size: 13 residues. The CDR3 is CASSFQGGSPLHF. In DNA form, the CDR3 reads TGTGCCAGCAGTTTTCAGGGCGGCTCACCCCTCCACTTT.